The next 15 T cell receptor beta chains were all read from a single sample in a study of T cells in Graves' hyperthyroidism and ophthalmopathy. There were TCR beta CDR3 regions amplified from RNA transcripts. First-round RT-PCR with HTBI primers amplified the TCR CDR3 region. TCRdb reprocessed the multiplex PCR reads via MiXCR and lists one record per CDR3 protein. The sample consists of a few hundred thousand distinct CDR3 sequences, approximately 13% of them appearing once. Sequencing was performed on blood. The origin of the receptors is a woman aged 18-29 years with Graves' hyperthyroidism.

This clonotype has a count of ten or more. J is TRBJ2-7 and V is TRBV10-3; 7 positions match TRBD2. Germline V CDR1 and CDR2: ENHRY, SYGVKD. This CDR3 has 16 residues. V shed 0 bases, J shed 5 bases, and the junction held 10 bases outside the gene matches. The CDR3 sequence is CAISESMWEGGHEQYF. For the CDR3, the DNA is TGTGCCATCAGTGAGTCGATGTGGGAGGGCGGCCACGAGCAGTACTTC.

This clonotype was found many times. The genes are TRBV10-3 and TRBJ2-5; D perhaps matches TRBD2 (6 bases). The V end lost 8 bases, the J end lost 0 bases, and 10 bases lay between the germline ends. Looked up from germline, CDR1 is ENHRY and CDR2 is SYGVKD. The CDR3 is 13 amino acids. The CDR3: CAISREYQETQYF. CDR3 in DNA: TGTGCCATCTCGCGGGAATACCAAGAGACCCAGTACTTC.

About this clonotype itself: A much more abundant neighbour one base away suggests this may be a read error. The CDR3 region has the DNA TGTGCCGGTAAATCCTCCGGCAGGAGATACTCCTACAATGAGCAGTTCTTC. Translated: CAGKSSGRRYSYNEQFF. J is TRBJ2-1 and V is TRBV30; D is unresolved. The CDR3 spans 17 residues. With 8 bases removed from V and 0 bases from J, the gap between germline ends came to 23 bases. The germline CDR1 and CDR2 sequences are GTSNPN and SVGIG (reference sequence). The whole variable domain, remainder taken from reference TRBV30 and TRBJ2-1, is SQTIHQWPATLVQPVGSPLSLECTVEGTSNPNLYWYRQAAGRGLQLLFYSVGIGQISSEVPQNLSASRPQDRQFILSSKKLLLSDSGFYLCAGKSSGRRYSYNEQFFGPGTRLTVL.

Concerning this clonotype: Given a much more abundant clone one base away, this may be a read error. The J gene is TRBJ2-3, the V gene TRBV2, with 13 bases fitting TRBD2. CDR3 length equals 17 residues. CDR1 and CDR2 (germline): SNHLY, FYNNEI. The CDR3 is CASIPRTSGRGTDTRYF. In DNA, the CDR3 is TGTGCCAGCATCCCGAGGACTAGCGGGAGAGGCACAGATACGCGGTATTTT.

This clonotype appeared many times. The chain has TRBV28 and TRBJ1-2, with 7 bases that match TRBD1. The CDR3 extends over 14 amino acids. Germline assignment: CDR1 MDHEN and CDR2 SYDVKM. V was pared by 7 bases and J by 8 bases, with 13 bases of the junction left unmatched. This CDR3 is CASNPQGEGLGYTF. The CDR3 coding sequence is TGTGCCAGCAACCCGCAGGGGGAGGGTCTCGGCTACACCTTC.

In its sample, this clonotype was seen many times. The CDR3 reads CASSLGTGTGRYNEQFF. The CDR3 DNA is TGTGCCAGCAGTTTAGGTACCGGGACAGGACGATACAATGAGCAGTTCTTC. The gene calls are TRBV12-3 or TRBV12-4 and TRBJ2-1; 8 bases line up with TRBD1. There are 17 residues in the CDR3. V lost 1 base to trimming and J lost 4 bases; unmatched junction nucleotides: 9.

This clonotype appeared a few times. The V gene is TRBV11-2, the J gene TRBJ2-1; weak D call: TRBD1 (6 bases). The CDR3 loop spans 16 amino acids. Germline V gene lookup returns CDR1 SGHAT and CDR2 FQNNGV. V lost 0 bases and J lost 9, with 18 bases in between. CDR3 sequence (DNA): TGTGCCAGCAGCTTAGAGGGGGCGCTCAGTGGGATTGAGCAGTTCTTC. This translates into CASSLEGALSGIEQFF.

This clonotype was seen many times. V is TRBV5-1 and J is TRBJ2-3; D unresolved. This CDR3 is built from 12 residues. The ends were cut back, 4 bases at V and 6 bases at J, with 9 bases in the middle. Germline V gene lookup returns CDR1 SGHRS and CDR2 YFSETQ. The CDR3 DNA is TGCGCCAGCAGCAGAGAGTCGGATACGCAGTATTTT. It specifies CASSRESDTQYF.

This clonotype was seen only once. Mismatch with germline at one junction end may stem from a read error. This chain joins TRBV4-1 and TRBJ1-5; 8 bases are shared with TRBD1. This CDR3 has 14 residues. Germline V gene lookup returns CDR1 MGHRA and CDR2 YSYEKL. CDR3 coding DNA: TGCACCAGCAGCCAGGACAGGGTTAATCAGCCCCAGCATTTT. It translates to CTSSQDRVNQPQHF.

There are a few counts of this clonotype. The rearrangement uses TRBV28 and TRBJ2-1; maybe TRBD1 (6 bases). Germline V CDR1 and CDR2: MDHEN, SYDVKM. The CDR3 contains 14 residues. V was cut by 3 bases and J by 7 bases, with 13 bases left in between. The CDR3, as DNA: TGTGCCAGCAGTTTCGCAGGGGCTCGGAATGAGCAGTTCTTC. This encodes CASSFAGARNEQFF.

The chain combines TRBV7-3 with TRBJ1-1, with a possible D match to TRBD1 (5 bases). Germline V gene data show CDR1 as SGHTA and CDR2 as FQGTGA. V was clipped by 5 bases and J by 6 bases, with 13 bases between them. The CDR3 totals 13 residues. This CDR3 reads CASSPGTGSEAFF. CDR3 nucleotides: TGTGCCAGCAGCCCCGGGACCGGATCTGAAGCTTTCTTT.

In this sample, this clonotype turned up many times. The chain carries TRBV5-5 and TRBJ1-3, with 7 bases that match TRBD1. The CDR3 loop spans 16 amino acids. J lost 0 bases, V lost 0 bases, and 3 bases had no gene match. CDR1 and CDR2 from the germline V gene are SGHKS and YYEKEE (reference sequence). Here the CDR3 reads CASSLGGTVSGNTIYF. CDR3 DNA sequence: TGTGCCAGCAGCTTGGGGGGGACAGTCTCTGGAAACACCATATATTTT.

This clonotype has more than one count but fewer than ten. The chain links TRBV29-1 to TRBJ1-2; 7 bases line up with TRBD1. The CDR3 runs to 11 residues. The J segment lost 8 bases and the V segment lost 6 bases, leaving 6 bases of the junction unmatched. Germline CDR1 and CDR2: SQVTM and ANQGSEA. The CDR3: CSVRGGQGYTF. The CDR3 nucleotides read TGCAGCGTCCGAGGGGGACAGGGCTACACCTTC.

A few counts support this clonotype. The chain combines TRBV7-3 with TRBJ2-2, with D maybe TRBD2 (6 bases). The CDR3 totals 17 residues. Germline V gene lookup returns CDR1 SGHTA and CDR2 FQGTGA. Trimming took 2 bases from V and 5 from J, leaving 18 bases between them. This CDR3 is CASSLVGGGGETGELFF. The CDR3 DNA sequence: TGTGCCAGCAGCTTAGTGGGTGGCGGAGGGGAGACCGGGGAGCTGTTTTTT.

This clonotype was recorded a few times. This CDR3 is CAIRQGFSTDTQYF. DNA for the CDR3: TGTGCCATCAGGCAGGGTTTCTCCACAGATACGCAGTATTTT. The chain employs TRBV10-3 and TRBJ2-3; D may be TRBD1 (5 bases). Trimming left V 6 bases short and J 2 bases short, with 12 bases between. The germline V gene encodes CDR1 ENHRY and CDR2 SYGVKD. This CDR3 is 14 amino acids long.